The source of this TCR beta chain is a study of blood T cell repertoires in COVID-19. The repertoire was sequenced with immunoSEQ multiplex PCR; TCRdb's copy has only in-frame clones and lacks some. Among about 64,000 clones listed, 86% were seen once. The CDR3 runs 15 residues. The V segment lost 5 bases and the J segment 5 bases; nucleotides outside the gene matches: 8. CDR1 is SGHDN and CDR2 is FVKESK in the germline V gene. Input material: peripheral blood. The receptor comes from a man aged 45-65 years with active COVID-19. The V call is TRBV14, the J call TRBJ2-5; 10 bases match TRBD1. The CDR3 DNA reads as TGTGCCAGCAGCGCCCGGGACAGGGGAGGTGAGACCCAGTACTTC. Residues: CASSARDRGGETQYF. The entire variable domain, with the rest obtained from reference TRBV14 and TRBJ2-5, is as follows: EAGVTQFPSHSVIEKGQTVTLRCDPISGHDNLYWYRRVMGKEIKFLLHFVKESKQDESGMPNNRFLAERTGGTYSTLKVQPAELEDSGVYFCASSARDRGGETQYFGPGTRLLVL.